This T cell receptor beta chain originates from a study of blood T cell repertoires in COVID-19. Across the whole study: Material from acute and convalescent COVID-19 was sourced from the United States, Italy and Spain. From T cells, B-cell-depleted T cells, or PBMCs came the material, which was cDNA or gDNA.

As originally analysed: Quantification of nucleated cells was approximated via reference gene primer amplification. Produced via immunoSEQ multiplex PCR; TCRdb's table is partial and in-frame only. The V and J calls and clone size are taken from that table; D and trimming were inferred from the DNA. The sample yields about 78,000 clones, around 80% seen once. The V segment lost 5 bases and the J segment 2 bases; nucleotides outside the gene matches: 6. Germline values: CDR1 SGHTA, CDR2 FQGNSA. The CDR3 is 15 amino acids. This receptor was taken from a man in his sixties with active or convalescent COVID-19. The material sequenced was peripheral blood. The V gene is TRBV7-2, the J gene TRBJ2-1; 7 bases are a match to TRBD2. As DNA, the CDR3 is TGTGCCAGCAGCCATGGGGGGGGACCCTACAATGAGCAGTTCTTC. Protein sequence: CASSHGGGPYNEQFF.